A selection of T cell receptor beta chains follows, all from one sample in a study of shared clonotypes between healthy human individuals. Produced via immunoSEQ multiplex PCR; TCRdb's table is partial and in-frame only. The sample holds about 710,000 clones, 72% seen once. The sample consisted of memory CD4+ T cells sorted from blood. These TCRs come from a woman in her twenties or thirties in good health. The CDR3 runs from the conserved cysteine through the conserved F or W. D genes are given only for firm matches. Part of the rows lack a size; the others show once, few, many or a class for expanded clones.

.,TRBV28,TRBJ1-5,.,13,CASSLGTIKPQHF,TGTGCCAGCAGTTTGGGGACAATCAAGCCCCAGCATTTT
TRBD2,TRBV2,TRBJ2-2,.,15,CASTGLAINTGELFF,TGTGCCAGCACCGGACTAGCGATAAACACCGGGGAGCTGTTTTTT
.,TRBV27,TRBJ1-2,.,16,CASSKLGEGKDYGYTF,TGTGCCAGCAGTAAACTCGGAGAAGGGAAAGACTATGGCTACACCTTC
.,TRBV5-1,TRBJ2-7,.,14,CASSPMDQTLGQYF,TGCGCCAGCAGCCCCATGGACCAGACTCTCGGGCAGTACTTC
TRBD2,TRBV28,TRBJ2-1,.,16,CASSFHGASGKYEQFF,TGTGCCAGCAGTTTTCATGGCGCTAGCGGGAAGTATGAGCAGTTCTTC
.,TRBV6-5,TRBJ2-3,once,16,CASSHSSGWSTDTQYF,TGTGCCAGCAGTCACTCATCGGGCTGGAGCACAGATACGCAGTATTTT
TRBD1,TRBV10-2,TRBJ1-5,.,15,CASSSRDRGHQLQHF,TGCGCCAGCAGTTCACGGGACAGGGGTCATCAGCTCCAGCATTTT
.,TRBV5-1,TRBJ1-1,.,13,CASSLWGNTEAFF,TGCGCCAGCAGCTTGTGGGGAAACACTGAAGCTTTCTTT
.,TRBV28,TRBJ1-2,.,13,CASSSPHLGQYTF,TGTGCCAGCAGTTCCCCCCACCTGGGCCAATACACCTTC
.,TRBV19,TRBJ2-1,.,15,CASMTGALPSGEQFF,TGTGCCAGTATGACGGGAGCCCTCCCTTCGGGCGAGCAGTTCTTC
.,TRBV7-6,TRBJ2-1,.,17,CASSLNGGSGAYNEQFF,TGTGCCAGCAGCTTAAATGGGGGGTCAGGGGCCTACAATGAGCAGTTCTTC
TRBD2,TRBV18,TRBJ2-5,.,15,CASSNSGTSTETQYF,TGTGCCAGCTCAAATAGCGGGACTAGTACGGAGACCCAGTACTTC
TRBD2,TRBV29-1,TRBJ2-3,.,15,CSVGKAGGYTDTQYF,TGCAGCGTTGGGAAGGCGGGAGGGTACACAGATACGCAGTATTTT